This T cell receptor beta chain was sequenced in a study of chemoradiotherapy in HPV16-positive cancers (dated by TCRdb to the early 2020s). Describing the broader study: Using functional T-cell assays on cells from a couple of HPV16-positive patients, the researchers defined candidate HPV-specific T-cell clones and common TCR motifs. Whether T-cell immunity against the HPV oncoproteins E6 and E7 changes during chemoradiotherapy and whether survival is affected by this immunity were examined in the study. TCR repertoires from 86 patients with HPV-related cancers were then used to track the candidate HPV-specific TCRs and motifs.

Repertoires were sampled repeatedly over the course of chemoradiotherapy, so clonal expansion could be followed in the tumor microenvironment. Findings and caveats that apply to the study as a whole: Improved recurrence-free survival in HPV16-positive patients was associated with expansion of HPV-responsive T cells during chemoradiotherapy. Expansion of candidate HPV-specific clones and E7-related TCR motifs was observed in the tumor microenvironment during treatment, whereas no such expansion was observed for non-HPV-specific T cells. The survival association was reported for HPV16-positive patients, and the functional definition of HPV-specific T cells was derived from only a couple of HPV16-positive patients.

Details on this clone: The target of this receptor is not known. Base-call qualities are not available, and no considerably larger clone is one nucleotide away.

The library was built by means of the immunoSEQ multiplex PCR assay. TCRdb retrieved this table from immuneACCESS and kept in-frame rearrangements only. Not all clones are present; in checked studies, unresolved V genes account for under half, and no reason is known for the remainder. In all, the sample holds fewer than 30,000 clones, and around 94% of those were seen once. In total, the top ten clones hold roughly 2.5% of the sample. This specimen was taken from a patient who underwent chemoradiotherapy. The receptor's source is a human donor with HPV-associated anogenital cancer.

The CDR3 is CASRVRAPGTDTQYF. In nucleotide form, the sequence is TGCGCCAGCCGAGTCAGGGCGCCCGGCACAGATACGCAGTATTTT. Recombination linked TRBV5-1 to TRBJ2-3, with TRBD1 tentatively as D gene (5 bases match). CDR3 length: 15 amino acids, cysteine to phenylalanine. Just CDR3 DNA is preserved here, 45 bases in frame from base 1. Relative to germline, V is 7 bases shorter and J is 1 base shorter, with 16 bases between their ends. In the germline V gene, CDR1 corresponds to SGHRS and CDR2 to YFSETQ.